Shown below are 9 T cell receptor beta chains from a single sample sequenced in a study of Tregs in tolerant kidney transplant recipients. Some clones are missing from TCRdb's copy, which holds only in-frame ones; the method was immunoSEQ multiplex PCR. The table records some 55,000 clones, over 75% of them present only once. Here the sequenced sample was Tregs from blood, taken before the transplant. The receptor set was obtained from a human donor who received a combined kidney and bone marrow transplant.

The chain links TRBV13 to TRBJ1-2; D is perhaps TRBD1 (6 bases). CDR3 length: 13 amino acids. V lost 7 bases and J lost 9, with 18 bases in between. CDR1 and CDR2 (germline): PRHDT, FYEKMQ (reference sequence). CDR3 sequence (DNA): TGTGCCAGCACTGTCAGGGGAGTTTTTAGCTACACCTTC. Protein: CASTVRGVFSYTF.

The chain employs TRBV6-5 and TRBJ2-5; weak D call: TRBD1 (6 bases). The CDR3 length is 13 residues. The germline gives CDR1 MNHEY, CDR2 SVGAGI. V was shortened by 3 bases and J by 5 bases, with 10 bases between the two germline ends. The CDR3 spells CASSYSQGETQYF. The CDR3 DNA reads as TGTGCCAGCAGTTATTCCCAGGGGGAGACCCAGTACTTC.

The V gene is TRBV10-3, the J gene TRBJ2-7, with D possibly matching TRBD1 (6 bases). The germline gives CDR1 ENHRY, CDR2 SYGVKD. The CDR3 consists of 14 residues. Trimming shortened V by 6 bases and J by 3 bases, and 15 bases separated the two germline ends. CDR3 amino acids: CAISTGNMGYEQYF. As DNA, the CDR3 is TGTGCCATCAGCACAGGGAACATGGGCTACGAGCAGTACTTC.

The chain employs TRBV5-1 and TRBJ1-2, with a tentative D call TRBD1 (6 bases). This CDR3 comprises 13 residues. Trimming shortened V by 2 bases and J by 2 bases, and 7 bases separated the two germline ends. Germline CDR1 and CDR2: SGHRS and YFSETQ. CDR3 DNA: TGCGCCAGCAGCTTTACAGGGAACTATGGCTACACCTTC. It yields the protein CASSFTGNYGYTF.

The gene calls are TRBV28 and TRBJ2-7; 9 positions agree with TRBD1. The CDR3 extends over 15 amino acids. Germline V lookup: CDR1 MDHEN, CDR2 SYDVKM. Unmatched junction bases numbered 10, after V lost 6 bases and J lost 4 bases. CDR3 nucleotides: TGTGCCAGCAGCGACCCGGACAGGGGTATGTACGAGCAGTACTTC. Translated: CASSDPDRGMYEQYF.

The rearrangement links TRBV2 to TRBJ1-2, with D unresolved. V lost 11 bases and J 3 bases, leaving 16 bases between the germline ends. The germline gives CDR1 SNHLY, CDR2 FYNNEI. The CDR3 consists of 13 residues. CDR3 sequence reads: CASYDEGDYGYTF. For the CDR3, the DNA is TGTGCCTCCTACGACGAGGGAGACTATGGCTACACCTTC.

This clone was seen a single time. The chain links TRBV7-2 to TRBJ1-5; D may be TRBD1 (6 bases). This CDR3 has 14 residues. V shed 5 bases and J shed 0 bases, with 8 bases lying between them. Germline CDR1 and CDR2: SGHTA and FQGNSA. The CDR3 loop reads CASSPQGSNQPQHF. Here the CDR3 DNA reads TGTGCCAGCAGCCCACAGGGTAGCAATCAGCCCCAGCATTTT.

This rearrangement joins TRBV28 to TRBJ2-7; TRBD1 aligns across 11 bases. This CDR3 has 14 residues. The junction had 2 bases not matched to a gene; V was cut back by 2 bases and J by 5 bases. CDR1 MDHEN and CDR2 SYDVKM come from the germline V gene. This CDR3 is CASSLGQGAHEQYF. CDR3 DNA: TGTGCCAGCAGTTTAGGACAGGGGGCCCACGAGCAGTACTTC.

The V call is TRBV28, the J call TRBJ2-7; either TRBD1 or TRBD2 may supply D (6 bases each). CDR3 length equals 15 residues. Germline CDR1 and CDR2: MDHEN and SYDVKM. The V and J ends lost 6 bases and 0 bases respectively, with 15 bases between them. CDR3 sequence reads: CASSPPGASSYEQYF. CDR3 nucleotides: TGTGCCAGCAGCCCTCCGGGGGCCTCCTCCTACGAGCAGTACTTC.